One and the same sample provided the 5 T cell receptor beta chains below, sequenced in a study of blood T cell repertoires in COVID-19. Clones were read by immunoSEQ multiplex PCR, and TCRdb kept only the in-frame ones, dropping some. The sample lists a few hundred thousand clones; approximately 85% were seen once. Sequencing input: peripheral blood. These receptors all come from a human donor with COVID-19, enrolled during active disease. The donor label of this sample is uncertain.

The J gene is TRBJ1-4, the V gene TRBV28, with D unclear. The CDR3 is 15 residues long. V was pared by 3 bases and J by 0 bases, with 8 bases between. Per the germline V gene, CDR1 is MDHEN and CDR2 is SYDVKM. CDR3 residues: CASSFPGTTNEKLFF. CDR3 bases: TGTGCCAGCAGTTTCCCGGGGACAACTAATGAAAAACTGTTTTTT.

As DNA, the CDR3 is TGTGCCAGCAGCGCGTTACTAGCGGGGGGGAATGAGCAGTTCTTC. It is translated as CASSALLAGGNEQFF. This chain joins TRBV9 and TRBJ2-1, with TRBD2 matching 13 bases. Germline trimming cut 3 bases from V and 7 bases from J; bases unmatched to any gene: 4. Germline V CDR1 and CDR2: SGDLS, YYNGEE. CDR3 length: 15 residues.

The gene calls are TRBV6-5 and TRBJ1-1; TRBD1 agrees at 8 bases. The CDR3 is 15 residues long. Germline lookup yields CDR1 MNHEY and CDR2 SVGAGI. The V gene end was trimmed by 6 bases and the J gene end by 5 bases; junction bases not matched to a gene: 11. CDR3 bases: TGTGCCAGCAGCGAGAGGACAGGGCGGTCAACTGAAGCTTTCTTT. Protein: CASSERTGRSTEAFF.

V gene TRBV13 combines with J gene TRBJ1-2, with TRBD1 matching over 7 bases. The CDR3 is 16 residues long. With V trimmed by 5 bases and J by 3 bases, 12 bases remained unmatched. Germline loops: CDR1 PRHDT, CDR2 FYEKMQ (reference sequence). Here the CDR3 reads CASSPGQGVSHYGYTF. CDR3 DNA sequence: TGTGCCAGCAGCCCGGGGCAGGGGGTCTCCCACTATGGCTACACCTTC.

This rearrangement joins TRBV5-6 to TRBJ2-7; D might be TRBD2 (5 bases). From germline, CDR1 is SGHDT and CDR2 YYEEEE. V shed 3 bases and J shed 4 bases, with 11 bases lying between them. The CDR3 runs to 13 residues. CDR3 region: CASSSVGGYEQYF. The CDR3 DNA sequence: TGTGCCAGCAGCTCCGTTGGCGGGTACGAGCAGTACTTC. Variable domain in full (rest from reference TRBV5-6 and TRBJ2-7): DAGVTQSPTHLIKTRGQQVTLRCSPKSGHDTVSWYQQALGQGPQFIFQYYEEEERQRGNFPDRFSGHQFPNYSSELNVNALLLGDSALYLCASSSVGGYEQYFGPGTRLTVT.